Shown below are 11 T cell receptor beta chains from a single sample sequenced in a study of blood T cell repertoires in COVID-19. Here immunoSEQ multiplex PCR was the method, and the copy in TCRdb shows in-frame clones only, minus some. The sample lists 300,000 to 350,000 clones; around 90% were seen once. Sample: peripheral blood. The source is a man aged 25-40 years with COVID-19, enrolled during active disease.

This rearrangement joins TRBV6-2 or TRBV6-3 to TRBJ2-7; TRBD1 aligns across 7 bases. CDR1 and CDR2 from the germline V gene are MNHEY and SVGEGT. This CDR3 spans 15 amino acids. The V and J ends lost 3 bases and 3 bases, in that order; junction bases with no gene match: 8. This chain's CDR3 is CASSYPAGTVYEQYF. In DNA, the CDR3 is TGTGCCAGCAGTTATCCAGCCGGGACAGTCTACGAGCAGTACTTC.

The rearrangement links TRBV18 to TRBJ2-7; 12 bases agree with TRBD2. The CDR3 covers 15 residues. Unmatched junction bases numbered 3, after V lost 6 bases and J lost 0 bases. The germline CDR1 and CDR2 sequences are KGHSH and LQKENI. Here the CDR3 reads CASSPSGRVSYEQYF. CDR3 DNA sequence: TGTGCCAGCTCCCCTAGCGGGAGGGTCTCCTACGAGCAGTACTTC.

The chain has TRBV6-5 and TRBJ1-5; 7 nucleotides align to TRBD1. J lost 2 bases, V lost 9 bases, and 7 bases had no gene match. Germline values: CDR1 MNHEY, CDR2 SVGAGI. This CDR3 has 14 residues. The CDR3 here is CASSRDSGNQPQHF. The DNA for the CDR3 is TGTGCCAGTTCCCGGGACAGTGGCAATCAGCCCCAGCATTTT.

This chain links TRBV7-2 with TRBJ2-1; 7 positions match TRBD1. With V trimmed by 5 bases and J by 3 bases, 7 bases remained unmatched. Germline lookup yields CDR1 SGHTA and CDR2 FQGNSA. The CDR3 contains 15 residues. The CDR3 bases are TGTGCCAGCAGCAGAAACAGGGGCGGCTACAATGAGCAGTTCTTC. Protein sequence: CASSRNRGGYNEQFF.

The gene calls are TRBV18 and TRBJ1-2, with 10 bases matching TRBD1. The CDR3 sequence is 14 residues long. The germline CDR1 and CDR2 sequences are KGHSH and LQKENI. V dropped 3 bases and J dropped 6; count of bases not matched to a gene: 4. The CDR3 sequence is CASSPGTGVNGYTF. The CDR3 DNA reads as TGTGCCAGCTCACCCGGGACAGGGGTTAATGGCTACACCTTC. The whole variable domain, remainder taken from reference TRBV18 and TRBJ1-2, is NAGVMQNPRHLVRRRGQEARLRCSPMKGHSHVYWYRQLPEEGLKFMVYLQKENIIDESGMPKERFSAEFPKEGPSILRIQQVVRGDSAAYFCASSPGTGVNGYTFGSGTRLTVV.

The chain joins TRBV12-3 or TRBV12-4 to TRBJ2-5; weak D call: TRBD2 (6 bases). The CDR3 sequence is 13 residues long. Trimming removed 3 bases from V and 6 bases from J, with 11 bases in between. This CDR3 reads CASSLTGRKTQYF. The DNA for the CDR3 is TGTGCCAGCAGTTTGACGGGGAGGAAGACCCAGTACTTC.

The V and J genes are TRBV28 and TRBJ1-1; 11 nucleotides line up with TRBD1. Germline V gene lookup returns CDR1 MDHEN and CDR2 SYDVKM. The CDR3 length is 14 residues. Losses at the gene ends were 8 bases for V and 5 bases for J; bases not matched to a gene: 7. The CDR3 sequence: CASGGQGVWTEAFF. Written as DNA, the CDR3 is TGTGCCAGCGGGGGACAGGGGGTTTGGACTGAAGCTTTCTTT.

The V and J genes are TRBV3-1 (or the pseudogene TRBV3-2) and TRBJ2-7; 8 nucleotides agree with TRBD1. The germline V gene encodes CDR1 LGHDT and CDR2 YNNKEL (reference sequence). The ends lost 1 base at V and 3 bases at J; junction bases unmatched: 2. The CDR3 spans 14 residues. CDR3 loop: CASSQAGQVYEQYF. CDR3 DNA: TGTGCCAGCAGCCAAGCGGGACAGGTCTACGAGCAGTACTTC.

The gene calls are TRBV5-1 and TRBJ2-2, with 9 positions matching TRBD1. CDR3 length: 16 amino acids. The V gene end was trimmed by 0 bases and the J gene end by 7 bases; junction bases not matched to a gene: 7. Germline assignment: CDR1 SGHRS and CDR2 YFSETQ. The CDR3 sequence: CASSLGGTGRIGELFF. CDR3 nucleotide sequence: TGCGCCAGCAGCTTGGGCGGGACAGGGAGAATCGGGGAGCTGTTTTTT.

Written as DNA, the CDR3 is TGTGCCAGCAGCTCTCTCCCCGGTGGACACAGAACTCTTGGCTACACCTTC. This sequence encodes CASSSLPGGHRTLGYTF. The chain uses TRBV5-6 and TRBJ1-2; D might be TRBD1 (5 bases). There are 17 residues in the CDR3. Deletions cut 3 bases from V and 7 bases from J, with 25 bases between. CDR1 is SGHDT and CDR2 is YYEEEE in the germline V gene.

By sample share, this clone is medium-sized (0.01 to 0.1%). V gene TRBV7-2 combines with J gene TRBJ2-1; the D gene is possibly TRBD2 (6 bases). Germline values: CDR1 SGHTA, CDR2 FQGNSA. The CDR3 runs to 18 residues. Trimming removed 2 bases at V and 2 bases at J, with 19 bases between. DNA for the CDR3: TGTGCCAGCAGCTTATTACGGGGGAATCGGGGCCCCTACAATGAGCAGTTCTTC. This encodes CASSLLRGNRGPYNEQFF.